This entry lists 31 T cell receptor beta chains sequenced from one sample in a study of shared clonotypes between healthy human individuals. TCRdb keeps only in-frame clones here, not all; method: immunoSEQ multiplex PCR. The data contain over 800,000 clones, roughly 92% of them singletons. Naive CD8 cells comprised CD45RO-negative, CCR7-positively selected cells, excluding terminally differentiated effector memory CD45RA+ cells. Sequenced input: naive CD8+ T cells sorted from blood. Source of these receptors: a man aged 25-40 years in good health.

This chain uses TRBV5-6 with TRBJ2-1; a possible D gene is TRBD2 (6 bases). Germline CDR1 is SGHDT and CDR2 is YYEEEE. The germline V and J ends were trimmed by 2 bases and 6 bases, with 9 bases remaining between them. The CDR3 runs 13 residues. CDR3 sequence: CASSFGSFNEQFF. DNA of the CDR3: TGTGCCAGCAGCTTCGGGAGTTTCAATGAGCAGTTCTTC.

This clone has just one count. The V gene is TRBV2, the J gene TRBJ2-1; 9 bases fit TRBD2. The CDR3 loop spans 15 amino acids. Trimming took 11 bases from V and 6 from J; bases not matched to a gene: 14. Germline CDR1 reads SNHLY; CDR2 reads FYNNEI. Here the CDR3 reads CAGLDSGGRSNEQFF. CDR3 DNA sequence: TGTGCCGGACTCGATAGCGGGGGCAGAAGCAATGAGCAGTTCTTC. Based on the CDR3 plus reference TRBV2 and TRBJ2-1, the full variable domain is EPEVTQTPSHQVTQMGQEVILRCVPISNHLYFYWYRQILGQKVEFLVSFYNNEISEKSEIFDDQFSVERPDGSNFTLKIRSTKLEDSAMYFCAGLDSGGRSNEQFFGPGTRLTVL.

This rearrangement joins TRBV18 to TRBJ2-7; 8 nucleotides match TRBD1. Germline CDR1 is KGHSH and CDR2 is LQKENI. V was pared by 10 bases and J by 0 bases, with 5 bases of the junction left unmatched. This CDR3 contains 13 residues. CDR3 region: CATQGASSYEQYF. CDR3 DNA sequence: TGTGCCACTCAGGGGGCGAGCTCCTACGAGCAGTACTTC.

The chain employs TRBV10-2 and TRBJ1-2; D unclear. CDR1 is WSHSY and CDR2 is SAAADI in the germline V gene. This CDR3 contains 13 residues. The V and J ends lost 3 bases and 5 bases respectively, with 10 bases between them. The CDR3 here is CASSDRSLYGYTF. As DNA, the CDR3 is TGCGCCAGCAGTGATAGGAGTCTTTATGGCTACACCTTC.

This clone was found once. The chain links TRBV27 to TRBJ2-7; 8 bases are a match to TRBD2. In germline, CDR1 is MNHEY, CDR2 SMNVEV (reference sequence). The CDR3 loop spans 15 amino acids. Trimming cost V 3 bases and J 2 bases; bases outside gene matches: 6. CDR3 sequence: CASSLSGGFTYEQYF. In DNA form, the CDR3 reads TGTGCCAGCAGTTTGTCGGGAGGGTTTACCTACGAGCAGTACTTC.

V and J are TRBV19 and TRBJ2-1; D unresolved. The ends were cut back, 6 bases at V and 2 bases at J, with 5 bases in the middle. The CDR3 consists of 12 residues. CDR1 is LNHDA and CDR2 is SQIVND in the germline V gene (reference sequence). This CDR3 reads CASSHPYNEQFF. The CDR3, as DNA: TGTGCCAGTAGCCACCCCTACAATGAGCAGTTCTTC.

The chain links TRBV6-5 to TRBJ2-1; 11 bases map to TRBD2. CDR1 MNHEY and CDR2 SVGAGI come from the germline V gene. The CDR3 is 15 amino acids. The V segment lost 6 bases and the J segment 6 bases; nucleotides outside the gene matches: 7. CDR3 nucleotide sequence: TGTGCCAGCAGCACTAGCGGGAGCGGGAGCAATGAGCAGTTCTTC. Protein sequence: CASSTSGSGSNEQFF.

This sequence joins TRBV21-1 and TRBJ2-3. TRBV21-1 is a listed pseudogene. The CDR3 spans 9 residues. This CDR3 reads CAAPDTQYF. CDR3 nucleotide sequence: TGTGCCGCCCCAGATACGCAGTATTTT.

The chain has TRBV12-5 and TRBJ2-3; D is undetermined. This CDR3 has 13 amino acids. Trimming cost V 0 bases and J 2 bases, with 3 bases left between them. Germline assignment: CDR1 LGHNT and CDR2 FRNRAP. CDR3 loop: CASGLVNTDTQYF. The CDR3 nucleotides are TGTGCTAGTGGTTTGGTAAACACAGATACGCAGTATTTT.

The chain joins TRBV7-2 to TRBJ2-1; the match to TRBD1 covers 9 bases. The CDR3 is 15 amino acids. After removal of 5 bases from V and 6 bases from J, the junction contained 8 bases not matched to a gene. The V gene's germline CDR1 is SGHTA and CDR2 FQGNSA. The CDR3 sequence is CASSLGTGTANEQFF. CDR3 bases: TGTGCCAGCAGCCTGGGGACAGGGACGGCCAATGAGCAGTTCTTC.

V usage is TRBV9 and J usage is TRBJ2-1; D is perhaps TRBD1 (6 bases). The CDR3 runs 15 residues. V was cut by 3 bases and J by 5 bases, with 15 bases left in between. Germline lookup yields CDR1 SGDLS and CDR2 YYNGEE. The CDR3 sequence: CASSEDSPLNNEQFF. Written as DNA, the CDR3 is TGTGCCAGCAGCGAGGACAGCCCCTTAAACAATGAGCAGTTCTTC.

V gene TRBV6-5 combines with J gene TRBJ2-1, with 14 nucleotides matching TRBD2. The V segment lost 6 bases and the J segment 6 bases; nucleotides outside the gene matches: 4. This CDR3 spans 15 amino acids. Looked up from germline, CDR1 is MNHEY and CDR2 is SVGAGI. The CDR3 sequence is CASSGGTSGGNEQFF. Here the CDR3 DNA reads TGTGCCAGCAGCGGAGGGACTAGCGGGGGCAATGAGCAGTTCTTC.

J is TRBJ2-2 and V is TRBV7-9; 7 nucleotides match TRBD1. Trimming took 4 bases from V and 2 from J; bases not matched to a gene: 4. The germline CDR1 and CDR2 sequences are SEHNR and FQNEAQ (reference sequence). The CDR3 covers 15 residues. CDR3 protein: CASSWGTVNTGELFF. The CDR3 DNA sequence: TGTGCCAGCAGCTGGGGGACAGTAAACACCGGGGAGCTGTTTTTT.

This chain links TRBV9 with TRBJ1-1, with a tentative D call TRBD1 (5 bases). This CDR3 comprises 15 residues. Trimming removed 0 bases at V and 5 bases at J, with 14 bases between. Germline-derived CDR1 and CDR2 are SGDLS and YYNGEE. The CDR3 sequence is CASSVEGLRGTEAFF. CDR3 coding DNA: TGTGCCAGCAGCGTAGAGGGACTTAGGGGAACTGAAGCTTTCTTT.

The J gene is TRBJ2-2, the V gene TRBV6-4; 12 positions agree with TRBD2. The CDR3 has 17 residues. The ends lost 6 bases at V and 5 bases at J; junction bases unmatched: 10. Looked up from germline, CDR1 is MRHNA and CDR2 is SNTAGT. CDR3 region: CASRKGLAGRRTGELFF. The CDR3 bases are TGTGCCAGCAGGAAAGGACTAGCGGGACGGAGGACCGGGGAGCTGTTTTTT.

This clone was seen once. The V call is TRBV19, the J call TRBJ2-1; TRBD1 matches at 9 bases. The length of the CDR3 is 13 residues. V gave up 7 bases and J gave up 5 bases; unmatched junction bases: 3. CDR1 and CDR2 from the germline V gene are LNHDA and SQIVND (reference sequence). The CDR3 sequence: CASMDRGNNEQFF. The CDR3 DNA sequence: TGTGCCAGTATGGACAGGGGCAACAATGAGCAGTTCTTC.

In DNA form, the CDR3 reads TGTGCCAGCAGTCGGAGGGCCTCCTACAATGAGCAGTTCTTC. This gives the protein CASSRRASYNEQFF. The chain couples TRBV27 to TRBJ2-1; tentative D call: TRBD2 (6 bases). There are 14 residues in the CDR3. Trimming took 5 bases from V and 0 from J, leaving 8 bases between them. Per the germline V gene, CDR1 is MNHEY and CDR2 is SMNVEV (reference sequence).

The V gene is TRBV2, the J gene TRBJ2-7; TRBD2 agrees at 7 bases. CDR1 is SNHLY and CDR2 is FYNNEI in the germline V gene. The CDR3 length is 15 residues. Unmatched junction bases numbered 10, after V lost 4 bases and J lost 4 bases. The CDR3 loop is CASSGDRDYTYEQYF. In DNA form, the CDR3 reads TGTGCCAGCAGTGGAGACCGGGACTATACGTACGAGCAGTACTTC.

The CDR3 reads CASSPLEGSYEQYF. The DNA for the CDR3 is TGTGCCAGCAGCCCGTTGGAGGGCTCCTACGAGCAGTACTTC. The J gene is TRBJ2-7, the V gene TRBV7-9, with a possible D match to TRBD2 (6 bases). Germline V gene sequence: CDR1 SEHNR, CDR2 FQNEAQ (reference sequence). The CDR3 contains 14 residues. Trimming removed 5 bases from V and 0 bases from J, with 11 bases in between. The variable domain in full, with the rest retrieved from reference TRBV7-9 and TRBJ2-7, is DTGVSQNPRHKITKRGQNVTFRCDPISEHNRLYWYRQTLGQGPEFLTYFQNEAQLEKSRLLSDRFSAERPKGSFSTLEIQRTEQGDSAMYLCASSPLEGSYEQYFGPGTRLTVT.

The rearrangement uses TRBV7-9 and TRBJ2-3; 14 bases agree with TRBD2. The length of the CDR3 is 15 residues. The V segment lost 5 bases and the J segment 6 bases; nucleotides outside the gene matches: 4. Germline V gene sequence: CDR1 SEHNR, CDR2 FQNEAQ (reference sequence). The CDR3 here is CASSRLAGGPDTQYF. The DNA for the CDR3 is TGTGCCAGCAGCCGACTAGCGGGAGGGCCTGATACGCAGTATTTT.

The CDR3 is CASSPGGVLYGYTF. The DNA for the CDR3 is TGTGCCAGCAGCCCCGGGGGGGTTCTCTATGGCTACACCTTC. This chain links TRBV11-2 with TRBJ1-2; maybe TRBD1 (5 bases). Trimming pared 5 bases from V and 4 bases from J, leaving 14 bases between. In germline, CDR1 is SGHAT, CDR2 FQNNGV. The CDR3 is 14 residues long.

This chain connects TRBV7-2 to TRBJ1-1; perhaps TRBD1 as D (5 bases). The length of the CDR3 is 17 residues. Trimming took 3 bases from V and 1 from J, leaving 18 bases between them. Germline V gene lookup returns CDR1 SGHTA and CDR2 FQGNSA. This CDR3 is CASSLYDLGRRNTEAFF. The CDR3, as DNA: TGTGCCAGCAGCTTGTACGACTTGGGACGACGGAACACTGAAGCTTTCTTT.

This sequence joins TRBV14 and TRBJ2-7; no clear D. V was cut by 4 bases and J by 4 bases, with 14 bases left in between. CDR3 size: 14 residues. Germline CDR1 reads SGHDN; CDR2 reads FVKESK. This CDR3 is CASSLQGDFYEQYF. In DNA, the CDR3 is TGTGCCAGCAGCCTCCAAGGTGACTTTTACGAGCAGTACTTC.

The V call is TRBV4-3, the J call TRBJ2-3, with 15 bases fitting TRBD2. V dropped 5 bases and J dropped 1; count of bases not matched to a gene: 7. Germline CDR1 is LGHNA and CDR2 is YSLEER. The CDR3 is made up of 18 amino acids. In DNA form, the CDR3 reads TGCGCCAGCAGCGTGAAAGGACTAGCGGGAGGGGGCACAGATACGCAGTATTTT. This encodes CASSVKGLAGGGTDTQYF.

The V and J genes are TRBV5-1 and TRBJ2-7, with D possibly being TRBD2 (6 bases). Trimming left V 4 bases short and J 3 bases short, with 11 bases between. Germline V gene data show CDR1 as SGHRS and CDR2 as YFSETQ. CDR3 length: 13 amino acids. CDR3 nucleotide sequence: TGCGCCAGCAGCCCGGGACTCCTCTACGAGCAGTACTTC. Its translation: CASSPGLLYEQYF.

On this clone itself: The same CDR3 can be traced to other DNA sequences in this sample. J is TRBJ2-2 and V is TRBV6-6; D is ambiguous. V shed 0 bases and J shed 4 bases, with 3 bases lying between them. The germline V gene encodes CDR1 MNHNY and CDR2 SVGAGI (reference sequence). The CDR3 loop spans 13 amino acids. CDR3 sequence (DNA): TGTGCCAGCAGTTACTCGGGCACCGGGGAGCTGTTTTTT. It encodes CASSYSGTGELFF.

The chain joins TRBV10-3 to TRBJ2-2; D possibly corresponds to TRBD2 (5 bases). The CDR3 has 15 amino acids. Trimming left V 5 bases short and J 5 bases short, with 15 bases between. CDR1 is ENHRY, CDR2 SYGVKD, per germline. CDR3 bases: TGTGCCATCAGTCCTAGCTCAGGAGATACCGGGGAGCTGTTTTTT. This sequence encodes CAISPSSGDTGELFF.

This chain links TRBV19 with TRBJ2-1, with D uncertain. CDR3 length equals 15 residues. V dropped 3 bases and J dropped 0 bases, with 9 bases sitting between them. In germline, CDR1 is LNHDA, CDR2 SQIVND (reference sequence). CDR3 amino acids: CASSIPPGSYNEQFF. The CDR3 DNA reads as TGTGCCAGTAGTATCCCCCCAGGCTCCTACAATGAGCAGTTCTTC.

The rearrangement uses TRBV27 and TRBJ2-1; 8 positions agree with TRBD2. Looked up from germline, CDR1 is MNHEY and CDR2 is SMNVEV (reference sequence). The CDR3 is 12 residues long. V lost 9 bases, J lost 8 bases, and 6 bases stayed unmatched. The CDR3 here is CASKSSGYEQFF. The CDR3 bases are TGTGCCAGTAAGTCTAGCGGGTATGAGCAGTTCTTC.

The chain is built from TRBV28 and TRBJ2-7, with D maybe TRBD2 (6 bases). Between the trimmed V and J ends, which lost 10 bases and 3 bases, there was a span of 19 bases. Germline V CDR1 and CDR2: MDHEN, SYDVKM. The CDR3 loop spans 14 amino acids. The CDR3 sequence: CATSGPEGLYEQYF. The CDR3 nucleotides read TGTGCCACCTCGGGGCCGGAGGGGCTCTACGAGCAGTACTTC.

The rearrangement uses TRBV9 and TRBJ2-1, with a weak D call TRBD1 (7 bases). From germline, CDR1 is SGDLS and CDR2 YYNGEE. CDR3 length: 14 amino acids. The germline V and J ends were trimmed by 4 bases and 7 bases, with 15 bases remaining between them. Written as DNA, the CDR3 is TGTGCCAGCAGCTCAGGGGGAGGAGTGAATGAGCAGTTCTTC. Its protein product is CASSSGGGVNEQFF. Supplemented by reference TRBV9 and TRBJ2-1, the full variable domain reads DSGVTQTPKHLITATGQRVTLRCSPRSGDLSVYWYQQSLDQGLQFLIQYYNGEERAKGNILERFSAQQFPDLHSELNLSSLELGDSALYFCASSSGGGVNEQFFGPGTRLTVL.